This T cell receptor (beta chain) stems from a study of T cell responses to AZD1222 COVID-19 vaccine. Remarks on this clone: As yet, its antigen is unknown.

Germline CDR1 and CDR2: SGHNT and YYREEE (reference sequence). The CDR3 consists of 14 residues. J lost 5 bases, V lost 3 bases, and 2 bases had no gene match. Using immunoSEQ multiplex PCR, the repertoire was profiled, and TCRdb retains in-frame clones only, with some absent. The data hold around 99,000 clones, with 75% to 95% observed a single time. General study findings and limits: Reportedly, nearly half the spike-specific TCRs target unmutated variant regions.

The source is an adult who received the AZD1222 COVID-19 vaccine. The source material was peripheral blood, sampled 28 days after the second AZD1222 dose. J is TRBJ1-2 and V is TRBV5-4, with 12 bases aligning to TRBD1. CDR3 bases: TGTGCCAGCAGCTGGGACAGGGGGCTTTATGGCTACACCTTC. It encodes CASSWDRGLYGYTF.